This TCR beta chain derives from a study of T-cell reconstitution after alpha-beta-depleted transplantation in children. Remarks on this clonotype: The antigen is undetermined.

Study observations and caveats: The main origin of T-cell counts and diversity one year after transplant was newly produced T cells. The study reportedly traced alpha-beta T cells about two months after transplant to several hundred expanded graft clones. Several patients had high TCRbeta diversity at day 60; it came from surviving recipient T cells and thymic progenitors.

For TCRbeta, the library was prepared with unique molecular identifiers. Via MiXCR, TCRdb re-called the PCR reads, giving one row per CDR3 protein. The table includes about 490,000 distinct CDR3 sequences, over 9.5% detected once. V was pared by 3 bases and J by 0 bases, with 12 bases between. CDR3 size: 15 residues. Germline V CDR1 and CDR2: KGHSH, LQKENI. This receptor was identified in a child aged 2-15 years with inherited bone marrow failure, due to receive a stem cell transplant. This chain joins TRBV18 and TRBJ2-7; weak D call: TRBD1 (6 bases). The source was PBMCs, collected before TCRalphabeta/CD19-depleted stem cell transplant. The CDR3 coding sequence is TGTGCCAGCTCACCGACAGGCGAGGGCTCCTACGAGCAGTACTTC. The encoded protein is CASSPTGEGSYEQYF.